This TCR beta chain was identified in a study of T cells in Graves' hyperthyroidism and ophthalmopathy. This clonotype came up many times. The source material, RNA transcripts, was used to amplify TCR beta CDR3 regions. The TCR CDR3 first-round RT-PCR relied on the HTBI primer set. TCRdb processed the multiplex PCR reads anew with MiXCR; each CDR3 protein has one entry. The sample shows around 380,000 distinct CDR3 sequences, 13% of them seen only once. Drawn at first hyperthyroidism diagnosis, the blood sample preceded any ophthalmopathy symptoms. The TCR sequence derives from a man aged 30 to 45 with Graves' hyperthyroidism that later progressed to Graves' ophthalmopathy. The sample taken for sequencing was blood.

CDR3 residues: CASSKLLAGGADTQYF. In DNA form, the CDR3 reads TGTGCCAGCAGTAAATTACTAGCGGGGGGAGCAGATACGCAGTATTTT. V gene TRBV27 combines with J gene TRBJ2-3, with 12 bases aligning to TRBD2. The junction had 7 bases not matched to a gene; V was cut back by 5 bases and J by 4 bases. This CDR3 contains 16 residues. Germline CDR1 and CDR2: MNHEY and SMNVEV (reference sequence).